The 10 T cell receptor beta chains presented below share a single source sample, sequenced in a study of shared clonotypes between healthy human individuals. TCRdb's table, derived via immunoSEQ multiplex PCR, lists solely in-frame clones and lacks some. The data hold 2 million to 2.5 million clones, with 90% to 95% observed a single time. Sequences were obtained from naive CD4+ T cells from PBMCs. Specified subset: CD45RA+ positively selected. The receptors derive from a man between 18 and 29 years old in good health. Some clones in this sample may be carry-over from other donors' samples.

The genes are TRBV28 and TRBJ1-2; a weak D match, TRBD1 (5 bases). CDR3 length: 14 residues. Germline V gene lookup returns CDR1 MDHEN and CDR2 SYDVKM. V lost 7 bases to trimming and J lost 8 bases, with 20 bases between them. CDR3 amino acids: CASTSPARAEGYTF. The DNA of the CDR3 is TGTGCCAGCACTTCCCCGGCCAGGGCGGAGGGCTACACCTTC.

This rearrangement joins TRBV7-8 to TRBJ2-2; 9 nucleotides agree with TRBD2. Germline V gene data show CDR1 as SGHVS and CDR2 as FQNEAQ. This CDR3 is built from 17 residues. V dropped 1 base and J dropped 0; count of bases not matched to a gene: 3. CDR3 protein: CASSLDGGRANTGELFF. The CDR3 DNA is TGTGCCAGCAGCTTAGACGGCGGGAGGGCGAACACCGGGGAGCTGTTTTTT.

This clone was recorded only once. The V call is TRBV5-1, the J call TRBJ2-1, with D uncertain. Looked up from germline, CDR1 is SGHRS and CDR2 is YFSETQ. The CDR3 consists of 15 residues. V was cut by 0 bases and J by 4 bases, with 11 bases left in between. CDR3 amino acids: CASSLDSADYNEQFF. The DNA of the CDR3 is TGCGCCAGCAGCTTGGACAGTGCAGATTACAATGAGCAGTTCTTC.

The chain links TRBV14 to TRBJ2-1, with 11 bases lining up with TRBD2. Germline V gene sequence: CDR1 SGHDN, CDR2 FVKESK. The V gene end was trimmed by 0 bases and the J gene end by 3 bases; junction bases not matched to a gene: 4. This CDR3 has 17 amino acids. The CDR3 DNA reads TGTGCCAGCAGCCAAGATCTTGGGACTAGCGGCTACAATGAGCAGTTCTTC. Translating it yields CASSQDLGTSGYNEQFF.

J is TRBJ2-3 and V is TRBV6-4; D is unclear. This CDR3 has 15 amino acids. Trimming removed 2 bases from V and 4 bases from J, with 13 bases in between. CDR1 and CDR2 (germline): MRHNA, SNTAGT. The CDR3 reads CASSDRVGFADTQYF. The CDR3, as DNA: TGTGCCAGCAGTGACCGGGTCGGGTTCGCAGATACGCAGTATTTT.

The V call is TRBV5-1, the J call TRBJ1-2; 7 bases map to TRBD1. V dropped 3 bases and J dropped 7; count of bases not matched to a gene: 6. Germline V gene lookup returns CDR1 SGHRS and CDR2 YFSETQ. CDR3 length: 13 amino acids. CDR3 in amino acids: CASSSLQGSGYTF. The CDR3 region has the DNA TGCGCCAGCAGCTCCCTACAGGGGTCTGGCTACACCTTC.

The chain carries TRBV5-4 and TRBJ1-2; D gene unclear. The CDR3 runs to 16 residues. V lost 4 bases and J 0 bases, leaving 16 bases between the germline ends. The germline CDR1 and CDR2 sequences are SGHNT and YYREEE (reference sequence). CDR3 coding DNA: TGTGCCAGCAGCCCCGGAGGCGAAGCATCTAACTATGGCTACACCTTC. It specifies CASSPGGEASNYGYTF.

V and J are TRBV28 and TRBJ2-7, with D possibly matching TRBD2 (6 bases). Looked up from germline, CDR1 is MDHEN and CDR2 is SYDVKM. The germline V and J ends were trimmed by 7 bases and 0 bases, with 10 bases remaining between them. The CDR3 runs 13 residues. CDR3 residues: CASNPGGSYEQYF. The CDR3 nucleotides read TGTGCCAGCAACCCCGGGGGCTCCTACGAGCAGTACTTC. Based on the CDR3 plus reference TRBV28 and TRBJ2-7, the full variable domain is DVKVTQSSRYLVKRTGEKVFLECVQDMDHENMFWYRQDPGLGLRLIYFSYDVKMKEKGDIPEGYSVSREKKERFSLILESASTNQTSMYLCASNPGGSYEQYFGPGTRLTVT.

This chain connects TRBV30 to TRBJ2-5; no clear D gene. The germline V and J ends were trimmed by 0 bases and 0 bases, with 5 bases remaining between them. The V gene's germline CDR1 is GTSNPN and CDR2 SVGIG (reference sequence). There are 13 residues in the CDR3. Here the CDR3 DNA reads TGTGCCTGGAGTGTACAGCACCAAGAGACCCAGTACTTC. Protein sequence: CAWSVQHQETQYF.

This clone was seen a few times. This sequence joins TRBV4-3 and TRBJ1-2; D remains unclear. The CDR3 totals 13 residues. The ends were cut back, 0 bases at V and 7 bases at J, with 9 bases in the middle. Germline assignment: CDR1 LGHNA and CDR2 YSLEER. DNA of the CDR3: TGCGCCAGCAGCCAAGAGATCCGGTTTGGCTACACCTTC. Its translation is CASSQEIRFGYTF.